Reported below is one TCR beta chain. This record belongs to a study of blood T cell repertoires in COVID-19. About the study: Sites across the United States, Italy and Spain contributed samples from acute and convalescent COVID-19.

Profiled with immunoSEQ multiplex PCR; TCRdb holds only in-frame clones, not every one. The sample has 50,000 to 85,000 clones, about 91% seen once. The length of the CDR3 is 14 residues. V shed 6 bases and J 9 bases; nucleotides not matched to a gene: 11. The germline gives CDR1 SGHRS, CDR2 YFSETQ. Source material: peripheral blood. This receptor was identified in a human donor in a cohort sampled during active COVID-19. This sequence joins TRBV5-1 and TRBJ2-1; 8 nucleotides line up with TRBD1. The CDR3 here is CASMAETGAGEQFF. The CDR3 nucleotides read TGCGCCAGCATGGCAGAGACAGGGGCAGGTGAGCAGTTCTTC.